This TCR beta chain is from a study of a mutant IDH1 vaccine in newly diagnosed glioma. Overall study context: Mean patient age was around 40 years; about 60% were male and about 38% female.

V dropped 6 bases and J dropped 0 bases, with 14 bases sitting between them. There are 15 residues in the CDR3. Germline values: CDR1 SNHLY, CDR2 FYNNEI. Remarks on this clone: Its antigen is not identified.

Generated by immunoSEQ multiplex PCR, the TCRdb table keeps only in-frame clones and is missing some. Here the sample spans 50,000 to 65,000 clones, roughly 80% being singletons. Time point noted: week 11, during vaccination. Vaccination comprised doses that each held 300 ug of mutant IDH1 20-mer peptide, plus topical imiquimod. The J gene is TRBJ1-2, the V gene TRBV2; D remains ambiguous. This specimen was PBMCs, taken from a glioma patient whose treatment included an IDH1 peptide vaccine. This clonotype was sampled from a woman aged 45-59 years with glioma. As DNA, the CDR3 is TGTGCCAGCAGGCCCTTCAGTGGAGCTAACTATGGCTACACCTTC. Translated, it gives CASRPFSGANYGYTF.